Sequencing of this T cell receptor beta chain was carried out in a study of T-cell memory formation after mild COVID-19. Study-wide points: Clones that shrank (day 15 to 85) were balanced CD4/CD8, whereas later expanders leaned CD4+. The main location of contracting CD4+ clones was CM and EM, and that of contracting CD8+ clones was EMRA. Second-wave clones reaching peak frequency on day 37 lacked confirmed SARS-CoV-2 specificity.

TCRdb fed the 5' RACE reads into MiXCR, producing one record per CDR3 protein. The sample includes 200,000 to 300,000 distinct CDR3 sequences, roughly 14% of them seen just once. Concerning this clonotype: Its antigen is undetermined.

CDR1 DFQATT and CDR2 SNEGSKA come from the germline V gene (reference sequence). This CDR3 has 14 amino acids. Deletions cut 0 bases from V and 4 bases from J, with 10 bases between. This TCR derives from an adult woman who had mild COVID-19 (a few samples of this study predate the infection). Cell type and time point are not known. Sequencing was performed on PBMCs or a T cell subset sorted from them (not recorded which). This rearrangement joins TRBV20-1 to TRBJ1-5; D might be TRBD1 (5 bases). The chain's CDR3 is CSARDPGTNQPQHF. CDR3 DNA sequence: TGCAGTGCTAGAGATCCCGGGACGAATCAGCCCCAGCATTTT.